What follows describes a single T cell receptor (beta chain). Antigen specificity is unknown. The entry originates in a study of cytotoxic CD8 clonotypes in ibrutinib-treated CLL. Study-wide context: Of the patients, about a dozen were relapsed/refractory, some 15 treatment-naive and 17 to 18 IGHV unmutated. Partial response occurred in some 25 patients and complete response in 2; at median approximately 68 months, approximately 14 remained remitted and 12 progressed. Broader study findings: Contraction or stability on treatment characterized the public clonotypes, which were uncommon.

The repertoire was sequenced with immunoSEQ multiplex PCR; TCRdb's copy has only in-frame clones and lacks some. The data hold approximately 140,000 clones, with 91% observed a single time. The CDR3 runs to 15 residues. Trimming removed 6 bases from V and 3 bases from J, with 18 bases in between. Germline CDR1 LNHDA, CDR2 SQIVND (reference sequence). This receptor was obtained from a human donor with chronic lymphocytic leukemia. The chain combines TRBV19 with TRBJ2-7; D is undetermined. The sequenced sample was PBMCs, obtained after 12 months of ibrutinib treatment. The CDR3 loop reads CASSLTPAVVYEQYF. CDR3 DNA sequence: TGTGCCAGTAGCCTAACCCCAGCCGTGGTCTACGAGCAGTACTTC.